This T cell receptor (beta chain) is drawn from a study of cytomegalovirus exposure and HLA in healthy donors. This clone has just a few counts. As yet, its antigen is unknown. The CDR3 has 15 amino acids. Germline CDR1 and CDR2: SEHNR and FQNEAQ (reference sequence). With 4 bases removed from V and 5 bases from J, the gap between germline ends came to 12 bases. Study findings and constraints: Three CMV-associated chains proved CMV antigen-specific in vitro.

TCRdb's table, derived via immunoSEQ multiplex PCR, lists solely in-frame clones and lacks some. The table has about 73,000 clones, 85% to 95% seen once. Material: PBMCs. The V and J genes are TRBV7-9 and TRBJ1-6, with D maybe TRBD1 (6 bases). This clonotype originated in a young woman in good health and CMV-seronegative. In DNA form, the CDR3 reads TGTGCCAGCAGCTCAGATACAGGGAATAATTCACCCCTCCACTTT. It is translated as CASSSDTGNNSPLHF. Full variable domain (rest looked up from reference TRBV7-9 and TRBJ1-6): DTGVSQNPRHKITKRGQNVTFRCDPISEHNRLYWYRQTLGQGPEFLTYFQNEAQLEKSRLLSDRFSAERPKGSFSTLEIQRTEQGDSAMYLCASSSDTGNNSPLHFGNGTRLTVT.